This paragraph reports one T cell receptor beta chain. Its antigen target is currently unknown. No much larger clone exists at a distance of one base, and base qualities are not known. These data come from a study of blood T cell repertoires in COVID-19 (dated by TCRdb to the early 2020s). Background on the whole study: Samples from collaborators originated in the United States, Italy and Spain and spanned both the acute and convalescent phases of COVID-19. Subjects who had been exposed to COVID-19, were actively infected with it, or had recovered from it provided the deeply sampled blood TCRbeta repertoires that made up the dataset. The samples were drawn from two sources: the first 160 participants of the ongoing ImmuneRACE study, and about 1,300 subjects contributed by 6 global collaborators. Where available, HLA class I and class II types were taken from metadata supplied by the sample provider and were not determined by assay-based typing. Nearly every sample came with metadata listing a de-identified subject ID, COVID-19 status, age in years and sex. The prospective study material was composed of cDNA or gDNA derived from T cells, B-cell-depleted T cells, or PBMCs. The repertoires were released in a freely available public database meant as a resource for research on the immune response to SARS-CoV-2. Results and caveats for the whole study, not just this receptor: Clinical and demographic metadata were provided uncurated, with the amount varying by source and participant.

The CDR3 starts with the cysteine, ends with the phenylalanine, and has 15 residues. Of all the DNA, just the CDR3 is kept, 45 bases in frame from base 1. The germline V gene (reference sequence) specifies SGHAT as CDR1 and FQDESV as CDR2. V trim: 10 bases; J trim: 6 bases; unmatched bases: 8. The immunoSEQ Assay, a bias-controlled multiplex PCR, was used to amplify TCRbeta CDR3 regions from genomic DNA. The authors' pipeline ran thus. Within the assay, amplification of reference gene primers was used to estimate how many nucleated cells each sample contained. To quantify the absolute abundance of each unique TCRbeta CDR3 rearrangement, sequence reads were collapsed and filtered. For each sample, productive Simpson clonality was calculated by taking the square root of Simpson's diversity index across productive rearrangements. The immuneACCESS repertoire file appears here via TCRdb, limited to in-frame rearrangements. These files lack a portion of the clones; in checked studies, under half of the deficit traces to unresolved V genes, and the cause of the others is not known. V and J calls and clone size follow that table, whereas D and trimming were derived from the DNA. The sample table records tens of thousands of clones; around 79% of these occur just once. Approximately 30% of the sample rests with the top ten.

Each collaborating institution followed its own protocols to collect whole blood in K2EDTA tubes. For TCRbeta analysis, collaborators shipped samples in one of three forms: frozen whole blood, isolated PBMCs, or DNA extracted from either of those sample types. The rearranged segments are TRBV11-1 and TRBJ2-1; 14 of the junction bases match TRBD2. Sequencing used peripheral blood. This receptor was identified in a human donor in a cohort sampled during active COVID-19. The nucleotides are TGTGCCACCATGACTAGCGGGAGGGCCCGCAATGAGCAGTTCTTC. Its coded protein is CATMTSGRARNEQFF.